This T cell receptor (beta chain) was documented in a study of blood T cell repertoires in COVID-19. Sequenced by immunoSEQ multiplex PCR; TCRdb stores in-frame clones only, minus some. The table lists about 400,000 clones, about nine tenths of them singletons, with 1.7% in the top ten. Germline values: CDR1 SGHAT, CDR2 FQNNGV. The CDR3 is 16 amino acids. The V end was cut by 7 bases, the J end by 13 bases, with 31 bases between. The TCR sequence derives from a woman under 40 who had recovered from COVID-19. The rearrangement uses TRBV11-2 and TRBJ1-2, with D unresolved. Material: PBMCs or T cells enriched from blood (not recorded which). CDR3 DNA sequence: TGTGCCAGCATCGCTCAGCCGGGTCTACTCAACTTGGCCGTCACCTTC. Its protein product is CASIAQPGLLNLAVTF.